This entry describes one T cell receptor beta chain. The antigen remains unidentified. 60 Vbeta and 13 Jbeta primers were used in PCR. Libraries were prepared by immunoSEQ multiplex PCR; TCRdb keeps only in-frame clonotypes and omits some of them. There are 160,000 or so clones in the sample; roughly 76% occur only once, and approximately 5% lies in the top ten. The data originate from a study of cytomegalovirus exposure and HLA in healthy donors. Background on the study: A prior analysis found 95 million to 140 million unique TCR beta sequences from some 200 million T cells. Study outcomes and limitations: Another analysis was done later, and it associated fewer than 20,000 TCR beta sequences with HLA alleles at 0.05 false discovery rate. A missense DCLRE1C variant was associated with V- and J-gene trimming of TCR beta chains in a later analysis, and an independent cohort replicated the association.

Germline CDR1 reads MGHRA; CDR2 reads YSYEKL. The length of the CDR3 is 16 residues. Germline trimming cut 3 bases from V and 2 bases from J; bases unmatched to any gene: 10. The TCR originated in a woman aged 18-35 years in good health and CMV-seropositive. V usage is TRBV4-1 and J usage is TRBJ2-7; TRBD2 aligns across 7 bases. The sample taken for sequencing was PBMCs. The CDR3 DNA follows: TGCGCCAGCAGCCAGTTTGAGGGGACTACTACCTACGAGCAGTACTTC. Protein: CASSQFEGTTTYEQYF.